The sequence of this T cell receptor (beta chain) was determined in a study of blood T cell repertoires in COVID-19. Measured with immunoSEQ multiplex PCR; TCRdb has only the in-frame clones, and not every one. The table shows roughly 57,000 clones, with 65% to 80% occurring only once. The sample holds one count of this clone. Germline CDR1 and CDR2: SGHVS and FNYEAQ. Germline trimming cut 1 base from V and 5 bases from J; bases unmatched to any gene: 15. CDR3 length equals 18 residues. The TCR originated in a man between 65 and 85 years old with active or convalescent COVID-19. The rearrangement links TRBV7-6 to TRBJ2-5, with TRBD2 matching over 8 bases. Sequenced sample: peripheral blood. The CDR3 DNA follows: TGTGCCAGCAGCTTAGGGGCCGTGGTCGGGGGGGCCGGTGAGACCCAGTACTTC. Its protein product is CASSLGAVVGGAGETQYF.